This T cell receptor beta chain emerged from a study of OX40 agonist ivuxolimab in advanced cancers. Study overall: Patients' therapy was ivuxolimab, an antibody that acts as an agonist of OX40 (CD134). Dose-escalation patients were diagnosed with hepatocellular carcinoma, melanoma, renal cell cancer or head and neck cancer. Study conclusions and caveats: Certain nonresponders additionally had low normalized T-cell clonal expansion. On average, CD8+ T cells showed a greater number of expanded clones than CD4+.

TCRdb's copy holds only in-frame clones and misses some; the assay was immunoSEQ multiplex PCR. The table lists about 76,000 clones, 85% of them singletons. This CDR3 has 14 amino acids. Trimming pared 7 bases from V and 6 bases from J, leaving 16 bases between. Germline lookup yields CDR1 MNHNS and CDR2 SASEGT. As concerns this clone: Its antigen is not known.

The sequence was obtained from an adult with an advanced solid tumor such as melanoma, head and neck, liver or kidney cancer. This sequence joins TRBV6-1 and TRBJ1-5, with D perhaps matching TRBD1 (5 bases). Sample: CD4+ or CD8+ T cells sorted from blood, taken in a trial of the OX40 agonist ivuxolimab. CDR3 DNA sequence: TGTGCCAGCACTCCTGGGGGGGTGGTTCAGCCCCAGCATTTT. This translates into CASTPGGVVQPQHF.